Listed below are T cell receptor beta chains from one sample, sequenced in a study of CD8+ T cells in alopecia areata. Measured with immunoSEQ multiplex PCR; TCRdb has only the in-frame clones, and not every one. Among approximately 210,000 clones listed, around 43% were seen once. The sequenced sample was CD4+ T cells sorted from blood, obtained at roughly week 36, from a patient treated with tofacitinib. The origin of the receptors is a human donor with alopecia areata. CDR3s include the opening cysteine and the closing phenylalanine or tryptophan. Fields, in order: CDR3 length, V gene, D gene, clone size, J gene, CDR3 protein, CDR3 DNA. D genes are given only for firm matches. Clone size is not always given. Where it is, it says once, few, many or a class for expanded clones.

CDR3 length: 13
V gene: TRBV6-5
D gene: TRBD1
clone size: few
J gene: TRBJ2-7
CDR3 protein: CASSRDRTYEQYF
CDR3 DNA: TGTGCCAGCAGTAGGGACAGGACCTACGAGCAGTACTTC

CDR3 length: 15
V gene: TRBV7-2
D gene: TRBD1
clone size: -
J gene: TRBJ2-4
CDR3 protein: CASSTGGATKNIQYF
CDR3 DNA: TGTGCCAGCAGCACAGGGGGCGCGACCAAAAACATTCAGTACTTC

CDR3 length: 10
V gene: TRBV29-1
D gene: -
clone size: -
J gene: TRBJ2-1
CDR3 protein: CSGGGADEFF
CDR3 DNA: TGCAGCGGGGGTGGGGCGGATGAGTTCTTC

CDR3 length: 15
V gene: TRBV7-6
D gene: TRBD2
clone size: -
J gene: TRBJ2-1
CDR3 protein: CASSPELAVYNEQFF
CDR3 DNA: TGTGCCAGCAGCCCAGAACTAGCGGTATACAATGAGCAGTTCTTC

CDR3 length: 16
V gene: TRBV4-3
D gene: -
clone size: -
J gene: TRBJ2-4
CDR3 protein: CASSQETERTLNIQYF
CDR3 DNA: TGCGCCAGCAGCCAAGAGACCGAAAGAACCTTAAACATTCAGTACTTC

CDR3 length: 13
V gene: TRBV7-2
D gene: -
clone size: -
J gene: TRBJ1-1
CDR3 protein: CASSSGRNTEAFF
CDR3 DNA: TGTGCCAGCAGCTCCGGCCGCAACACTGAAGCTTTCTTT

CDR3 length: 14
V gene: TRBV11-2
D gene: -
clone size: few
J gene: TRBJ2-7
CDR3 protein: CASSRLGNSYEQYF
CDR3 DNA: TGTGCCAGCAGCAGGCTCGGTAACTCCTACGAGCAGTACTTC

CDR3 length: 15
V gene: TRBV6-6
D gene: -
clone size: -
J gene: TRBJ1-2
CDR3 protein: CASSYGGGSNYGYTF
CDR3 DNA: TGTGCCAGCAGTTACGGGGGGGGCTCCAACTATGGCTACACCTTC

CDR3 length: 16
V gene: TRBV18
D gene: TRBD1
clone size: -
J gene: TRBJ2-5
CDR3 protein: CASSPPTGGSSETQYF
CDR3 DNA: TGTGCCAGCTCACCACCGACAGGGGGGTCGTCGGAGACCCAGTACTTC

CDR3 length: 13
V gene: TRBV29-1
D gene: -
clone size: few
J gene: TRBJ2-3
CDR3 protein: CSVVPRFLDTQYF
CDR3 DNA: TGCAGCGTTGTCCCACGGTTTCTGGATACGCAGTATTTT

CDR3 length: 14
V gene: TRBV4-3
D gene: -
clone size: few
J gene: TRBJ1-2
CDR3 protein: CASSQGQGGYGYTF
CDR3 DNA: TGCGCCAGCAGCCAAGGCCAGGGCGGATATGGCTACACCTTC

CDR3 length: 15
V gene: TRBV23-1
D gene: -
clone size: many
J gene: TRBJ1-3
CDR3 protein: CASDGEGVSGNTIYF
CDR3 DNA: TGCGCCAGCGACGGGGAGGGAGTCTCTGGAAACACCATATATTTT

CDR3 length: 11
V gene: TRBV29-1
D gene: -
clone size: -
J gene: TRBJ1-1
CDR3 protein: CSVAGDTEAFF
CDR3 DNA: TGCAGCGTTGCAGGGGACACTGAAGCTTTCTTT

CDR3 length: 16
V gene: TRBV29-1
D gene: TRBD1
clone size: few
J gene: TRBJ1-1
CDR3 protein: CSAMGGTGGLNTEAFF
CDR3 DNA: TGCAGCGCAATGGGGGGTACAGGGGGCCTGAACACTGAAGCTTTCTTT

CDR3 length: 12
V gene: TRBV10-3
D gene: -
clone size: -
J gene: TRBJ1-1
CDR3 protein: CAIAPAGVEAFF
CDR3 DNA: TGTGCCATCGCCCCGGCGGGGGTTGAAGCTTTCTTT

CDR3 length: 15
V gene: TRBV30
D gene: TRBD2
clone size: -
J gene: TRBJ2-1
CDR3 protein: CAWKRLAGEYIEQFF
CDR3 DNA: TGTGCCTGGAAACGACTAGCGGGAGAGTATATTGAGCAGTTCTTC

CDR3 length: 14
V gene: TRBV30
D gene: -
clone size: -
J gene: TRBJ1-1
CDR3 protein: CAWSVGGGLGGAFF
CDR3 DNA: TGTGCCTGGAGTGTGGGGGGCGGCCTTGGAGGAGCTTTCTTT

CDR3 length: 13
V gene: TRBV30
D gene: -
clone size: -
J gene: TRBJ1-1
CDR3 protein: CAWSVSANTEAFF
CDR3 DNA: TGTGCCTGGAGTGTATCGGCGAACACTGAAGCTTTCTTT

CDR3 length: 15
V gene: TRBV5-1
D gene: TRBD1
clone size: -
J gene: TRBJ2-2
CDR3 protein: CASTGTAQNTGELFF
CDR3 DNA: TGCGCCAGCACCGGGACAGCCCAGAACACCGGGGAGCTGTTTTTT

CDR3 length: 16
V gene: TRBV29-1
D gene: -
clone size: -
J gene: TRBJ2-1
CDR3 protein: CSVVGGLTGSYNEQFF
CDR3 DNA: TGCAGCGTTGTAGGGGGGCTAACTGGCTCCTACAATGAGCAGTTCTTC

CDR3 length: 14
V gene: TRBV5-1
D gene: -
clone size: few
J gene: TRBJ2-3
CDR3 protein: CASSLTGETDTQYF
CDR3 DNA: TGCGCCAGCAGCTTAACGGGAGAAACAGATACGCAGTATTTT

CDR3 length: 14
V gene: TRBV29-1
D gene: TRBD2
clone size: few
J gene: TRBJ2-1
CDR3 protein: CSVVPGLAGSEQFF
CDR3 DNA: TGCAGCGTGGTACCGGGACTAGCGGGATCTGAGCAGTTCTTC

CDR3 length: 16
V gene: TRBV5-4
D gene: TRBD2
clone size: few
J gene: TRBJ2-5
CDR3 protein: CASSPRLAGGEETQYF
CDR3 DNA: TGTGCCAGCAGTCCCCGACTAGCGGGAGGTGAAGAGACCCAGTACTTC

CDR3 length: 11
V gene: TRBV29-1
D gene: -
clone size: -
J gene: TRBJ2-3
CDR3 protein: CSAPQGDTQYF
CDR3 DNA: TGCAGCGCCCCCCAGGGAGATACGCAGTATTTT

CDR3 length: 17
V gene: TRBV15
D gene: TRBD2
clone size: -
J gene: TRBJ2-1
CDR3 protein: CATSRGGLAGVYNEQFF
CDR3 DNA: TGTGCCACCAGCAGAGGAGGTCTAGCGGGGGTCTACAATGAGCAGTTCTTC

CDR3 length: 14
V gene: TRBV28
D gene: TRBD1
clone size: -
J gene: TRBJ1-2
CDR3 protein: CASRQQGASYGYTF
CDR3 DNA: TGTGCCAGCAGACAACAGGGGGCCTCCTATGGCTACACCTTC

CDR3 length: 17
V gene: TRBV12-5
D gene: TRBD2
clone size: -
J gene: TRBJ2-1
CDR3 protein: CASGLGTSGNQYNEQFF
CDR3 DNA: TGTGCTAGTGGTTTGGGGACTAGCGGGAATCAATACAATGAGCAGTTCTTC

CDR3 length: 15
V gene: TRBV5-4
D gene: -
clone size: few
J gene: TRBJ2-1
CDR3 protein: CASSLQDRGSNEQFF
CDR3 DNA: TGTGCCAGCAGCTTGCAGGACCGGGGGTCCAATGAGCAGTTCTTC

CDR3 length: 17
V gene: TRBV27
D gene: TRBD2
clone size: few
J gene: TRBJ2-2
CDR3 protein: CASSLSRIAGGIGELFF
CDR3 DNA: TGTGCCAGCAGTTTATCGAGGATAGCGGGAGGTATCGGGGAGCTGTTTTTT

CDR3 length: 12
V gene: TRBV28
D gene: -
clone size: few
J gene: TRBJ1-1
CDR3 protein: CASRRVTTEAFF
CDR3 DNA: TGTGCCAGCAGGAGGGTAACCACTGAAGCTTTCTTT

CDR3 length: 14
V gene: TRBV5-1
D gene: -
clone size: -
J gene: TRBJ2-7
CDR3 protein: CASSLGGTVYEQYF
CDR3 DNA: TGCGCCAGCAGCCTGGGAGGTACGGTCTACGAGCAGTACTTC

CDR3 length: 16
V gene: TRBV6-5
D gene: TRBD2
clone size: -
J gene: TRBJ2-1
CDR3 protein: CASSSRLAATYNEQFF
CDR3 DNA: TGTGCCAGCAGTTCCCGACTAGCGGCTACCTACAATGAGCAGTTCTTC

CDR3 length: 17
V gene: TRBV5-1
D gene: TRBD2
clone size: -
J gene: TRBJ2-7
CDR3 protein: CASSPGGWDPSSYEQYF
CDR3 DNA: TGCGCCAGCAGCCCCGGGGGGTGGGACCCGAGCTCCTACGAGCAGTACTTC

CDR3 length: 15
V gene: TRBV5-1
D gene: -
clone size: -
J gene: TRBJ1-1
CDR3 protein: CASSSAGTRNTEAFF
CDR3 DNA: TGCGCCAGCAGCTCCGCCGGGACAAGGAACACTGAAGCTTTCTTT

CDR3 length: 13
V gene: TRBV4-1
D gene: -
clone size: -
J gene: TRBJ2-5
CDR3 protein: CASSQATLGTQYF
CDR3 DNA: TGCGCCAGCAGCCAAGCCACATTGGGGACCCAGTACTTC

CDR3 length: 15
V gene: TRBV7-2
D gene: -
clone size: -
J gene: TRBJ2-7
CDR3 protein: CASSTLGRRAYEQYF
CDR3 DNA: TGTGCCAGCAGCACCCTGGGGAGGCGGGCCTACGAGCAGTACTTC

CDR3 length: 15
V gene: TRBV6-5
D gene: TRBD2
clone size: -
J gene: TRBJ2-5
CDR3 protein: CASSSLERGQETQYF
CDR3 DNA: TGTGCCAGCAGCTCCCTCGAGCGGGGACAAGAGACCCAGTACTTC

CDR3 length: 15
V gene: TRBV30
D gene: TRBD2
clone size: -
J gene: TRBJ2-7
CDR3 protein: CALTTTGLASYEQYF
CDR3 DNA: TGTGCCTTAACAACCACAGGACTAGCCTCCTACGAGCAGTACTTC

CDR3 length: 12
V gene: TRBV29-1
D gene: -
clone size: -
J gene: TRBJ1-3
CDR3 protein: CSVTGSGNTIYF
CDR3 DNA: TGCAGCGTTACAGGCTCTGGAAACACCATATATTTT

CDR3 length: 13
V gene: TRBV28
D gene: -
clone size: few
J gene: TRBJ1-4
CDR3 protein: CASSFGTSEKLFF
CDR3 DNA: TGTGCCAGCAGTTTCGGGACATCTGAAAAACTGTTTTTT

CDR3 length: 14
V gene: TRBV6-5
D gene: -
clone size: -
J gene: TRBJ2-2
CDR3 protein: CASIRRQNTGELFF
CDR3 DNA: TGTGCCAGCATAAGGCGACAGAACACCGGGGAGCTGTTTTTT

CDR3 length: 15
V gene: TRBV10-3
D gene: -
clone size: -
J gene: TRBJ2-3
CDR3 protein: CAISESGPRKDTQYF
CDR3 DNA: TGTGCCATCAGTGAGTCGGGACCAAGGAAGGATACGCAGTATTTT

CDR3 length: 13
V gene: TRBV29-1
D gene: TRBD2
clone size: few
J gene: TRBJ2-7
CDR3 protein: CSAGLAGRYEQYF
CDR3 DNA: TGCAGCGCGGGACTAGCGGGGAGGTACGAGCAGTACTTC

CDR3 length: 15
V gene: TRBV7-2
D gene: TRBD2
clone size: many
J gene: TRBJ2-3
CDR3 protein: CASSLAGLAADTQYF
CDR3 DNA: TGTGCCAGCAGCTTAGCGGGACTAGCAGCAGATACGCAGTATTTT

CDR3 length: 16
V gene: TRBV7-9
D gene: TRBD1
clone size: -
J gene: TRBJ2-6
CDR3 protein: CASRTYRGSGANVLTF
CDR3 DNA: TGTGCCAGCAGAACTTACAGGGGCTCTGGGGCCAACGTCCTGACTTTC

CDR3 length: 13
V gene: TRBV6-5
D gene: -
clone size: -
J gene: TRBJ2-4
CDR3 protein: CASRTVAKNIQYF
CDR3 DNA: TGTGCCAGCAGGACAGTAGCCAAAAACATTCAGTACTTC

CDR3 length: 14
V gene: TRBV5-5
D gene: TRBD1
clone size: few
J gene: TRBJ2-1
CDR3 protein: CASSSDRVTGEQFF
CDR3 DNA: TGTGCCAGCAGCTCGGACAGGGTTACAGGTGAGCAGTTCTTC

CDR3 length: 15
V gene: TRBV10-3
D gene: TRBD1
clone size: few
J gene: TRBJ1-1
CDR3 protein: CAISPTGGTNTEAFF
CDR3 DNA: TGTGCCATCAGCCCTACAGGGGGTACGAACACTGAAGCTTTCTTT

CDR3 length: 12
V gene: TRBV5-4
D gene: -
clone size: few
J gene: TRBJ2-3
CDR3 protein: CASSFQGDTQYF
CDR3 DNA: TGTGCCAGCAGCTTTCAGGGAGATACGCAGTATTTT

CDR3 length: 14
V gene: TRBV7-9
D gene: TRBD1
clone size: -
J gene: TRBJ1-4
CDR3 protein: CASSPTGGVEKLFF
CDR3 DNA: TGTGCCAGCAGCCCGACAGGGGGTGTTGAAAAACTGTTTTTT

CDR3 length: 14
V gene: TRBV28
D gene: TRBD2
clone size: -
J gene: TRBJ2-1
CDR3 protein: CASRRLAVYNEQFF
CDR3 DNA: TGTGCCAGCAGACGACTAGCGGTGTACAATGAGCAGTTCTTC

CDR3 length: 17
V gene: TRBV6-1
D gene: TRBD1
clone size: few
J gene: TRBJ2-6
CDR3 protein: CASSDRDRGGGANVLTF
CDR3 DNA: TGTGCCAGCAGTGACCGGGACAGGGGAGGTGGGGCCAACGTCCTGACTTTC